Listed below are T cell receptor beta chains from one sample, sequenced in a study of blood T cell repertoires in COVID-19. Profiled with immunoSEQ multiplex PCR; TCRdb holds only in-frame clones, not every one. The table includes under 300,000 clones, 91% detected once. Sequencing used PBMCs or T cells enriched from blood (not recorded which). The origin of the receptors is a human donor in a cohort exposed to, infected with or recovered from COVID-19 (not recorded which). The donor label of this sample is uncertain. CDR3s include the opening cysteine and the closing phenylalanine or tryptophan.

TRBV18,CASSPQGQNYGYTF
TRBV19,CASRILTGESGELFF
TRBV5-4,CASNPPGGSTDTQYF
TRBV19,CASTDRDNTGELFF
TRBV11-2,CASSLVQDPYEQYF
TRBV6-4,CASSEGVGYGYTF
TRBV10-3,CACTGQGPSYEQYF
TRBV28,CASSLLGPPEAFF
TRBV12-3/TRBV12-4,CASSPQGAQHYF
TRBV4-1,CASSQETGGGYGYTF
TRBV21-1,CASSKVRVAKNIQYF
TRBV20-1,CSASSGGDTQYF
TRBV11-2,CASSFGREGQRTNEKLFF
TRBV7-3,CASSLGLAGGETGELFF
TRBV25-1,CASSADSLTGELFF
TRBV7-2,CASSPLGTWASGYTF
TRBV2,CASSEALGTNEKLFF
TRBV5-1,CASSLGPGFQDTQYF
TRBV7-9,CASTYTDTQYF
TRBV23-1,CASSLGDWGNQPQHF
TRBV10-3,CAISDSGGGALWALHF
TRBV7-9,CASRYSGGTNEKLFF
TRBV5-4,CASSLRGGNTGELFF
TRBV24-1,CATSDLQGHDKGATEVNGYTF
TRBV19,CASSIHRGLTGELFF
TRBV18,CASSGLAGDTQYF
TRBV11-2,CASSPLRESVADTQYF
TRBV2,CASKDRVDEQYF